This entry lists 10 T cell receptor beta chains sequenced from one sample in a study of blood T cell repertoires in COVID-19. Here immunoSEQ multiplex PCR was the method, and the copy in TCRdb shows in-frame clones only, minus some. The sample holds some 250,000 clones; roughly 86% are singletons and the top ten take 7.1%. The material sequenced was peripheral blood. The receptors were sampled from a woman in her sixties or seventies with active or convalescent COVID-19.

This chain links TRBV20-1 with TRBJ2-1, with 10 bases lining up with TRBD2. V lost 3 bases, J lost 8 bases, and 7 bases stayed unmatched. Germline CDR1 reads DFQATT; CDR2 reads SNEGSKA (reference sequence). The CDR3 is made up of 14 amino acids. The CDR3 reads CSASKSSGGYEQFF. Written as DNA, the CDR3 is TGCAGTGCTAGTAAGTCTAGCGGGGGCTATGAGCAGTTCTTC.

The chain is built from TRBV7-2 and TRBJ1-6, with TRBD1 identical over 9 bases. The CDR3 is 14 residues long. V lost 5 bases and J lost 8; bases outside the gene matches: 4. Germline CDR1 SGHTA, CDR2 FQGNSA. CDR3 region: CASSRTGVDSPLHF. The CDR3, as DNA: TGTGCCAGCAGCCGGACAGGGGTAGATTCACCCCTCCACTTT.

This chain links TRBV11-2 with TRBJ1-6; D might be TRBD1 (5 bases). CDR1 SGHAT and CDR2 FQNNGV come from the germline V gene. With 0 bases removed from V and 6 bases from J, the gap between germline ends came to 9 bases. The length of the CDR3 is 15 residues. In DNA form, the CDR3 reads TGTGCCAGCAGCTTAGAGGCAGGGCCTAATTCACCCCTCCACTTT. Encoded protein: CASSLEAGPNSPLHF. Full variable domain (remainder filled in from reference TRBV11-2 and TRBJ1-6): EAGVAQSPRYKIIEKRQSVAFWCNPISGHATLYWYQQILGQGPKLLIQFQNNGVVDDSQLPKDRFSAERLKGVDSTLKIQPAKLEDSAVYLCASSLEAGPNSPLHFGNGTRLTVT.

The V and J genes are TRBV6-5 and TRBJ1-6, with D possibly matching TRBD1 (6 bases). The CDR3 has 14 amino acids. The V and J ends lost 2 bases and 7 bases respectively, with 9 bases between them. Germline loops: CDR1 MNHEY, CDR2 SVGAGI. CDR3 in amino acids: CASSYRGYNSPLHF. For the CDR3, the DNA is TGTGCCAGCAGTTACAGGGGGTACAATTCACCCCTCCACTTT.

CDR3 region: CASSTGGQETQYF. The CDR3 DNA sequence: TGCGCCAGCAGCACCGGGGGCCAAGAGACCCAGTACTTC. This sequence joins TRBV4-3 and TRBJ2-5, with D possibly matching TRBD2 (6 bases). The V end lost 5 bases, the J end lost 1 base, and 8 bases lay between the germline ends. Germline-derived CDR1 and CDR2 are LGHNA and YSLEER. The CDR3 runs 13 residues.

In DNA, the CDR3 is TGTGCCACCAGCACCCGACAGGGGGCAGCTGGAAACACCATATATTTT. Residues: CATSTRQGAAGNTIYF. This sequence joins TRBV15 and TRBJ1-3; TRBD1 agrees at 10 bases. The CDR3 totals 16 residues. V lost 4 bases and J lost 2; bases outside the gene matches: 5. The germline V gene encodes CDR1 LNHNV and CDR2 YYDKDF (reference sequence).

This clone was observed once. The chain has TRBV5-1 and TRBJ2-1; the D gene is possibly TRBD2 (6 bases). V gave up 0 bases and J gave up 5 bases, with 12 bases separating them. The CDR3 contains 15 residues. CDR1 SGHRS and CDR2 YFSETQ come from the germline V gene. The CDR3: CASSLVRTTDNEQFF. In DNA, the CDR3 is TGCGCCAGCAGCTTGGTTAGGACTACCGACAATGAGCAGTTCTTC.

This clone occurred once. The chain couples TRBV10-3 to TRBJ2-7; TRBD1 matches 10 bases. Germline V gene sequence: CDR1 ENHRY, CDR2 SYGVKD. This CDR3 is 16 amino acids long. Losses at the gene ends were 4 bases for V and 1 base for J; bases not matched to a gene: 7. In DNA, the CDR3 is TGTGCCATCAGTGCCAGGGACAGGGGTGGTTCCTACGAGCAGTACTTC. Protein product: CAISARDRGGSYEQYF.

The J gene is TRBJ2-3, the V gene TRBV7-2; the match to TRBD2 covers 10 bases. J lost 1 base, V lost 5 bases, and 6 bases had no gene match. The CDR3 totals 16 residues. The germline CDR1 and CDR2 sequences are SGHTA and FQGNSA. DNA for the CDR3: TGTGCCAGCAGCACCTCAGCGGGGGGGGGCACAGATACGCAGTATTTT. It is translated as CASSTSAGGGTDTQYF.

This chain uses TRBV5-4 with TRBJ2-3, with a possible D match to TRBD1 (5 bases). Germline V gene sequence: CDR1 SGHNT, CDR2 YYREEE (reference sequence). V was pared by 0 bases and J by 6 bases, with 14 bases between. This CDR3 comprises 15 residues. The CDR3 here is CASSLVLTGGDTQYF. The CDR3 DNA is TGTGCCAGCAGCTTGGTCTTAACAGGTGGGGATACGCAGTATTTT.